This passage covers 19 T cell receptor beta chains from one sample sequenced in a study of monozygotic twins with inflammatory bowel disease. TCRdb derives one entry per CDR3 protein from the 5' RACE reads, leaving out DNA. Here the sample table reports approximately 330,000 distinct CDR3 sequences. The source material was blood. All receptors come from a human donor with ulcerative colitis or Crohn's disease, or a healthy co-twin of an affected twin (not recorded which).

The chain uses TRBV20-1 and TRBJ2-7; TCRdb picks TRBD1, but there is no DNA to check that call. CDR1 and CDR2 (germline): DFQATT, SNEGSKA (reference sequence). CDR3 length equals 15 residues. The CDR3 sequence: CSARDGDRYLYEQYF.

The rearrangement joins TRBV28 to TRBJ2-2; TCRdb designates TRBD1, a call that cannot be tested without DNA. CDR3 length: 17 residues. Germline loops: CDR1 MDHEN, CDR2 SYDVKM. The CDR3 protein is CASSLGAAGTNTGELFF. Filled out from reference TRBV28 and TRBJ2-2, the complete variable domain reads DVKVTQSSRYLVKRTGEKVFLECVQDMDHENMFWYRQDPGLGLRLIYFSYDVKMKEKGDIPEGYSVSREKKERFSLILESASTNQTSMYLCASSLGAAGTNTGELFFGEGSRLTVL.

V usage is TRBV5-4 and J usage is TRBJ1-6; no DNA is available, so the TRBD1 call from TCRdb remains unchecked. Germline-derived CDR1 and CDR2 are SGHNT and YYREEE (reference sequence). The CDR3 runs 15 residues. The CDR3 loop reads CASSLVGRVGSPLHF.

The CDR3 protein is CASSLALAVNTGELFF. The chain combines TRBV5-1 with TRBJ2-2; TCRdb's D call, TRBD2, is unchecked because there is no DNA. Germline CDR1 reads SGHRS; CDR2 reads YFSETQ. The CDR3 covers 16 residues.

The V and J genes are TRBV5-6 and TRBJ2-1; TCRdb's D call of TRBD1 is untestable without DNA. This CDR3 is 21 amino acids long. Per the germline V gene, CDR1 is SGHDT and CDR2 is YYEEEE. The CDR3 region is CASSPTTELAPERGPYNEQFF.

This chain connects TRBV9 to TRBJ2-1; the D gene TCRdb calls, TRBD1, cannot be checked with no DNA. The CDR3 totals 15 residues. CDR1 SGDLS and CDR2 YYNGEE come from the germline V gene. The CDR3 protein is CASSVSGADYNEQFF.

The chain couples TRBV4-1 to TRBJ2-2. Per germline, CDR1 MGHRA and CDR2 YSYEKL. The CDR3 runs 13 residues. CDR3 in amino acids: CASSQDSTGELFF.

The rearrangement uses TRBV4-1 and TRBJ1-5. The length of the CDR3 is 16 residues. Germline CDR1 reads MGHRA; CDR2 reads YSYEKL. The CDR3: CASSRVPQGGNQPQHF.

The gene calls are TRBV2 and TRBJ1-1; TCRdb's D call of TRBD1 is untestable without DNA. Germline V CDR1 and CDR2: SNHLY, FYNNEI. This CDR3 has 12 amino acids. The CDR3 protein is CASRGQGPEAFF.

This chain connects TRBV20-1 to TRBJ2-7; the D call of TRBD2 rests on TCRdb alone, since no DNA is present to check it. From germline, CDR1 is DFQATT and CDR2 SNEGSKA (reference sequence). The CDR3 length is 15 residues. Here the CDR3 reads CSAREGGRASYEQYF.

The V gene is TRBV12-3 or TRBV12-4, the J gene TRBJ1-3. The CDR3 extends over 16 amino acids. CDR3 region: CASSQPTGNSGNTIYF.

The chain carries TRBV20-1 and TRBJ1-6. The CDR3 is 14 amino acids. Per germline, CDR1 DFQATT and CDR2 SNEGSKA (reference sequence). CDR3 sequence reads: CSATGQRGNSPLHF.

The J gene is TRBJ2-7, the V gene TRBV15; without DNA, the TCRdb call of TRBD2 cannot be checked. Germline CDR1 reads LNHNV; CDR2 reads YYDKDF (reference sequence). The CDR3 covers 15 residues. The CDR3 region is CATSRGKGDTYEQYF.

The chain carries TRBV5-1 and TRBJ1-2; the TRBD1 assignment by TCRdb is unverifiable without DNA. CDR1 and CDR2 (germline): SGHRS, YFSETQ. The CDR3 has 13 amino acids. The CDR3 is CASSSNGQGGYTF.

The chain combines TRBV27 with TRBJ1-5. The CDR3 runs 16 residues. Germline V gene sequence: CDR1 MNHEY, CDR2 SMNVEV (reference sequence). The CDR3 loop is CASSHRTGYSNQPQHF.

The V call is TRBV6-5, the J call TRBJ2-1; without DNA, the TCRdb call of TRBD1 cannot be checked. The CDR3 loop spans 12 amino acids. Germline CDR1 MNHEY, CDR2 SVGAGI. CDR3 sequence: CASHRQGNEQFF.

The rearrangement uses TRBV5-1 and TRBJ1-1; TCRdb names TRBD1, which stays unverified in the absence of DNA. This CDR3 contains 15 residues. The germline gives CDR1 SGHRS, CDR2 YFSETQ. CDR3 sequence: CASSRVQGAITEAFF.

The chain combines TRBV10-3 with TRBJ1-5. CDR1 and CDR2 from the germline V gene are ENHRY and SYGVKD. This CDR3 contains 14 residues. The CDR3 is CAISESGPNQPQHF.

The chain joins TRBV12-3 or TRBV12-4 to TRBJ1-5; no DNA is available, so the TRBD1 call from TCRdb remains unchecked. The CDR3 runs 16 residues. CDR3 loop: CASSSGQGINNQPQHF.